This paragraph covers one TCR beta chain sequence. Its antigen remains unidentified. Using its own MiXCR run on the 5' RACE reads, TCRdb lists one record per CDR3 protein. Of approximately 300,000 distinct CDR3 sequences listed, less than 9.5% are singletons. This specimen comes from a study of identical twins. The CDR3 totals 16 residues. Germline CDR1 and CDR2: GTSNPN and SVGIG (reference sequence). Trimming removed 6 bases at V and 4 bases at J, with 24 bases between. Overall study results and limits: There was an excess of low generation probability in the out-of-frame alpha sequences that twins shared.

These data are also associated with another study on yellow fever vaccine responses in identical twins.

This sequence was found in a woman under 30 in good health. Sequenced input: CD8+ T cells sorted from blood. The chain couples TRBV30 to TRBJ2-5; the D gene is possibly TRBD1 (6 bases). CDR3 sequence reads: CACTLLGGSVAETQYF. CDR3 coding DNA: TGTGCCTGCACGCTCTTAGGGGGTTCGGTAGCAGAGACCCAGTACTTC.